This T cell receptor beta chain was recovered during a study of cytotoxic CD8 clonotypes in ibrutinib-treated CLL. Across the study: After median 68 months, roughly 14 stayed in remission, about 12 progressed; responses 25 or so partial, 2 complete. Collecting the response samples happened after a median 12 months of treatment, with a range of 6 to 36. Study findings and constraints: Public clonotypes occurred uncommonly; on treatment, they contracted or remained stable. Clonality increased with ibrutinib response but returned toward baseline at progression.

Notes on this clone: Its specificity is unknown.

Trimming left V 0 bases short and J 6 bases short, with 18 bases between. The CDR3 contains 17 residues. Germline CDR1 and CDR2: LGHNA and YSLEER. Clones were sequenced by immunoSEQ multiplex PCR, and TCRdb holds only the in-frame ones, with some missing. The sample shows approximately 210,000 clones, about 72% of them seen only once. The sequence came from a human donor with chronic lymphocytic leukemia. The chain employs TRBV4-3 and TRBJ2-1; D is undetermined. The material was PBMCs, obtained after 24 months of ibrutinib treatment. For the CDR3, the DNA is TGCGCCAGCAGCCAAGATAGGAGCCCCCCGGCCCCCAATGAGCAGTTCTTC. It is translated as CASSQDRSPPAPNEQFF.